This TCR beta chain was profiled in a study of T cells in localized non-small cell lung cancer. Overall study findings and caveats: Uninvolved adjacent lung showed peak T cell clonality, exceeding tumor.

A remark on this clone: Its antigen is currently unknown.

TCRdb keeps only in-frame clones here, not all; method: immunoSEQ multiplex PCR. Here the sample spans 20,000 to 25,000 clones, 80% to 90% being singletons. Germline lookup yields CDR1 SGDLS and CDR2 YYNGEE. The CDR3 is made up of 16 amino acids. After removal of 4 bases from V and 2 bases from J, the junction contained 7 bases not matched to a gene. This receptor was identified in a woman aged 40-75 years with stage I lung adenocarcinoma. The specimen comprised peripheral blood, sampled before any cancer treatment. The chain is built from TRBV9 and TRBJ2-1, with 9 bases that match TRBD2. CDR3 in amino acids: CASSPPGTSPYNEQFF. In DNA form, the CDR3 reads TGTGCCAGCAGCCCCCCCGGGACTAGCCCCTACAATGAGCAGTTCTTC.